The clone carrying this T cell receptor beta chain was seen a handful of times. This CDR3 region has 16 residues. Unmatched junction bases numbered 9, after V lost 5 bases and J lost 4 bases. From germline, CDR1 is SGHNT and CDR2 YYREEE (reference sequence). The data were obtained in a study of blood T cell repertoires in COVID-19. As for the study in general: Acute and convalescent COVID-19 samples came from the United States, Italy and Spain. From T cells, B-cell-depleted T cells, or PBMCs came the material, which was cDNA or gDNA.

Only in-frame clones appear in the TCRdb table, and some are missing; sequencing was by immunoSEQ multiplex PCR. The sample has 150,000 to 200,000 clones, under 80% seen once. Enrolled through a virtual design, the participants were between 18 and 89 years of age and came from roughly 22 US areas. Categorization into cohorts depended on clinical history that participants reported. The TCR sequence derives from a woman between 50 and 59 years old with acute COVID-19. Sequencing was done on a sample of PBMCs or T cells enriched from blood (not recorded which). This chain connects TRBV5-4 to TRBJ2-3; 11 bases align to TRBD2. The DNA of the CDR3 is TGTGCCAGCAGAACTGAACTAGCGGGGGCGGCAGATACGCAGTATTTT. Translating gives CASRTELAGAADTQYF.